A selection of T cell receptor beta chains follows, all from one sample in a study of siplizumab effects on memory and regulatory T cells. Libraries were prepared by immunoSEQ multiplex PCR; TCRdb keeps only in-frame clonotypes and omits some of them. The sample lists some 100,000 clones; around 90% were seen once. The sample comprised non-Treg CD4+ T cells sorted from blood. The origin of the receptors is a human donor in good health. CDR3s include the opening cysteine and the closing phenylalanine or tryptophan. The order of the fields is J gene, V gene, CDR3 protein.

J: TRBJ2-2; V: TRBV5-1; CDR3: CASSSSGPGELFF
J: TRBJ2-5; V: TRBV11-2; CDR3: CASKLAGGPETQYF
J: TRBJ1-1; V: TRBV27; CDR3: CASSFSYREAEAFF
J: TRBJ2-5; V: TRBV28; CDR3: CASTALGGGQETQYF
J: TRBJ2-1; V: TRBV5-1; CDR3: CASSPGQGAYNEQFF
J: TRBJ1-5; V: TRBV7-8; CDR3: CASRGDSNQPQHF
J: TRBJ1-5; V: TRBV18; CDR3: CASSGDRDRQPQHF
J: TRBJ1-1; V: TRBV30; CDR3: CAWRGGGPVAFF
J: TRBJ2-5; V: TRBV6-6; CDR3: CASSYGTETQYF
J: TRBJ2-3; V: TRBV5-1; CDR3: CASSRRTASTDTQYF
J: TRBJ2-3; V: TRBV11-3; CDR3: CASSPGADTQYF
J: TRBJ1-1; V: TRBV11-3; CDR3: CASSPPQAGGVHTEAFF
J: TRBJ2-1; V: TRBV7-2; CDR3: CASSSGLAGVNEQFF
J: TRBJ1-2; V: TRBV28; CDR3: CASREQGPLYGYTF
J: TRBJ1-2; V: TRBV27; CDR3: CASSFLPIGTGSYGYTF
J: TRBJ2-4; V: TRBV9; CDR3: CASSFRGERQNIQYF
J: TRBJ2-1; V: TRBV5-4; CDR3: CASSLGLAGGSNEQFF
J: TRBJ2-3; V: TRBV29-1; CDR3: CSVVAGGADTQYF
J: TRBJ2-3; V: TRBV18; CDR3: CASSPRDRGGTDTQYF
J: TRBJ2-2; V: TRBV6-1; CDR3: CASSEAGDTGELFF
J: TRBJ2-5; V: TRBV5-1; CDR3: CASSLRVQETQYF
J: TRBJ2-5; V: TRBV20-1; CDR3: CSARDKLTQYF
J: TRBJ2-7; V: TRBV30; CDR3: CAWSVRDEQYF
J: TRBJ1-4; V: TRBV9; CDR3: CASSHRGANEKLFF
J: TRBJ1-4; V: TRBV10-3; CDR3: CAISVNPNEKLFF
J: TRBJ1-2; V: TRBV6-1; CDR3: CASPDREQGGYTF
J: TRBJ1-2; V: TRBV2; CDR3: CAGRGELYGYTF
J: TRBJ1-1; V: TRBV5-1; CDR3: CASSLEAGNTEAFF